The 9 T cell receptor beta chains below were found in one sample sequenced in a study of blood T cell repertoires in COVID-19. Sequenced by immunoSEQ multiplex PCR; TCRdb stores in-frame clones only, minus some. The sample holds about 410,000 clones; roughly 88% are singletons and the top ten take 0.6%. The sample comprised PBMCs or T cells enriched from blood (not recorded which). Receptors were obtained from a man aged 18 to 35 who had recovered from COVID-19.

The rearrangement uses TRBV24-1 and TRBJ2-1, with 13 bases fitting TRBD2. Germline CDR1 KGHDR, CDR2 SFDVKD. The CDR3 has 18 residues. The trim removed 5 bases at V and 3 bases at J, leaving 9 bases unmatched. The CDR3 protein is CATSAFGLAGDVYNEQFF. The CDR3, as DNA: TGTGCCACCAGTGCTTTTGGACTAGCGGGAGACGTCTACAATGAGCAGTTCTTC.

V is TRBV10-2 and J is TRBJ2-2; weak D call: TRBD1 (6 bases). The CDR3 is 16 amino acids. The germline V gene has CDR1 WSHSY and CDR2 SAAADI. Trimming took 0 bases from V and 2 from J, leaving 10 bases between them. This chain's CDR3 is CASSESGTLNTGELFF. CDR3 coding DNA: TGCGCCAGCAGTGAGTCTGGGACACTAAACACCGGGGAGCTGTTTTTT.

The chain is built from TRBV18 and TRBJ1-3, with 12 bases lining up with TRBD1. CDR1 and CDR2 (germline): KGHSH, LQKENI. This CDR3 is 16 amino acids long. V lost 3 bases, J lost 3 bases, and 3 bases stayed unmatched. As DNA, the CDR3 is TGTGCCAGCTCACCCTGGGACAGGGGGCTTGGAAACACCATATATTTT. Amino acid sequence: CASSPWDRGLGNTIYF.

This clone appeared a single time. The chain couples TRBV28 to TRBJ1-5; maybe TRBD1 (5 bases). The CDR3 consists of 16 residues. Germline V gene sequence: CDR1 MDHEN, CDR2 SYDVKM. The germline V and J ends were trimmed by 7 bases and 7 bases, with 23 bases remaining between them. CDR3 nucleotide sequence: TGTGCCAGCACTCCTCCGCGGCGGGGCTCTTCCCAGCCCCAGCATTTT. Translated, it gives CASTPPRRGSSQPQHF. Drawing the rest from reference TRBV28 and TRBJ1-5, the complete variable domain is DVKVTQSSRYLVKRTGEKVFLECVQDMDHENMFWYRQDPGLGLRLIYFSYDVKMKEKGDIPEGYSVSREKKERFSLILESASTNQTSMYLCASTPPRRGSSQPQHFGDGTRLSIL.

The chain links TRBV5-1 to TRBJ2-2; 8 bases are a match to TRBD1. Germline trimming cut 1 base from V and 2 bases from J; bases unmatched to any gene: 4. CDR1 is SGHRS and CDR2 is YFSETQ in the germline V gene. The CDR3 consists of 16 residues. This CDR3 is CASSLMTGDNTGELFF. CDR3 nucleotide sequence: TGCGCCAGCAGCTTGATGACAGGGGATAACACCGGGGAGCTGTTTTTT.

This chain uses TRBV5-6 with TRBJ1-3; D might be TRBD1 (6 bases). This CDR3 is built from 16 residues. With 0 bases removed from V and 7 bases from J, the gap between germline ends came to 17 bases. Germline lookup yields CDR1 SGHDT and CDR2 YYEEEE. The CDR3 reads CASSLAETGTRNTIYF. In DNA form, the CDR3 reads TGTGCCAGCAGCTTGGCCGAGACAGGTACCCGGAACACCATATATTTT.

The rearrangement joins TRBV11-1 to TRBJ2-1, with TRBD2 identical over 9 bases. CDR3 length equals 16 residues. After removal of 1 base from V and 8 bases from J, the junction contained 9 bases not matched to a gene. Germline V gives CDR1 SGHAT, CDR2 FQDESV (reference sequence). CDR3 region: CASSLGLAGKQDEQFF. The CDR3 region has the DNA TGTGCCAGCAGCTTAGGGCTAGCGGGGAAACAAGATGAGCAGTTCTTC.

The chain joins TRBV6-4 to TRBJ2-2, with D possibly matching TRBD2 (6 bases). The CDR3 consists of 13 residues. V gave up 10 bases and J gave up 4 bases, with 13 bases separating them. Germline V gene data show CDR1 as MRHNA and CDR2 as SNTAGT. The CDR3 loop is CATRRESTGELFF. The DNA of the CDR3 is TGTGCCACCCGGAGGGAGAGCACCGGGGAGCTGTTTTTT.

As concerns this clone: Other DNA sequences in the same sample also yield this CDR3. The chain has TRBV28 and TRBJ1-2; D not certain. The germline gives CDR1 MDHEN, CDR2 SYDVKM. The CDR3 runs to 12 residues. The V and J ends lost 5 bases and 4 bases respectively, with 8 bases between them. CDR3 DNA: TGTGCCAGCAGTCCTGGGAGCTATGGCTACACCTTC. Translating gives CASSPGSYGYTF.